The sequence of this TCR beta chain was determined in a study of metastatic and nonmetastatic thyroid tumors. No treatment had been given to any patient before thyroid surgery. TCRdb re-clonotyped the PCR reads through MiXCR. The repertoire consists of about 12,000 clones, with around a quarter occurring once and the leading ten covering 15% to 20%. Germline V CDR1 and CDR2: MDHEN, SYDVKM. V lost 11 bases to trimming and J lost 9 bases; unmatched junction nucleotides: 9. The CDR3 runs 12 residues. A note on this clone: A read error may be the cause here, since a much bigger clone is one base away.

The source is a female donor with papillary thyroid cancer or a benign thyroid nodule (not recorded which). Some clones in this sample may be carry-over from other donors' samples. Source material: tumor tissue. V and J are TRBV28 and TRBJ2-1; 8 bases map to TRBD1. The CDR3: CADNRGKGEQFF. CDR3 coding DNA: TGTGCCGACAACAGGGGGAAGGGTGAGCAGTTCTTC.